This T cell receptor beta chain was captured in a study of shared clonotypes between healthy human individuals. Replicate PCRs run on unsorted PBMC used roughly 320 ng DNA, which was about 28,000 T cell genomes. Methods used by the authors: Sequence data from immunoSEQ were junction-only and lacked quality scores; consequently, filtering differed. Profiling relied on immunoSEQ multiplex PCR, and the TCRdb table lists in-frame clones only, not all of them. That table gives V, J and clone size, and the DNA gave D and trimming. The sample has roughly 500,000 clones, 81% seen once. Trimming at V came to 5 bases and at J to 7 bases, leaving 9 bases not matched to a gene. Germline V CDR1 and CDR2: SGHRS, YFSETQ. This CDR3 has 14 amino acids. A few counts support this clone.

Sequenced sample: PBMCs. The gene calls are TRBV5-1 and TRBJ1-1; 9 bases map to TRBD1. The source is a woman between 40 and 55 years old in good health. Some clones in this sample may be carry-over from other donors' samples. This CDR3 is CASRSLTGGIEAFF. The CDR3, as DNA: TGCGCCAGCAGGTCACTTACAGGGGGCATTGAAGCTTTCTTT. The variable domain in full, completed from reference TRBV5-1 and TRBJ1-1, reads KAGVTQTPRYLIKTRGQQVTLSCSPISGHRSVSWYQQTPGQGLQFLFEYFSETQRNKGNFPGRFSGRQFSNSRSEMNVSTLELGDSALYLCASRSLTGGIEAFFGQGTRLTVV.